This record concerns one TCR beta chain sequence. This sample was included in a study of blood T cell repertoires in COVID-19. After removal of 0 bases from V and 4 bases from J, the junction contained 14 bases not matched to a gene. Germline CDR1 reads MGHRA; CDR2 reads YSYEKL. The CDR3 extends over 19 amino acids. In the original processing: The authors estimated nucleated cell counts from reference gene primer amplification. Generated by immunoSEQ multiplex PCR, the TCRdb table keeps only in-frame clones and is missing some. V and J calls and clone size follow that table, whereas D and trimming were derived from the DNA. This sample has around 280,000 clones, with approximately 86% found just once.

The sequence came from a woman in her thirties who had recovered from COVID-19. Sequencing input: peripheral blood. The chain recombines TRBV4-1 with TRBJ1-5; 8 bases match TRBD1. Written as DNA, the CDR3 is TGCGCCAGCAGCCAAGATAGGACAGGGACTTACACCGGGAATCAGCCCCAGCATTTT. Translating it yields CASSQDRTGTYTGNQPQHF.